This T cell receptor (beta chain) was sequenced for a study of cytotoxic CD8 clonotypes in ibrutinib-treated CLL listed by TCRdb under 2021. Background on the whole study: In this cohort, more than 14 patients were treatment-naive and roughly 10 were relapsed/refractory, while some 18 had unmutated IGHV. On average, each sample yielded roughly 250,000 productive templates and around 98,000 productive rearrangements. Responses were partial in around 25 patients and complete in 2; after median 68 months follow-up, some 15 stayed in remission and about twelve progressed. The response samples were drawn at a median of approximately twelve months into treatment, with a range of about 6 to 40 months. Of the roughly 86 people in the trial, around 25 had longitudinal samples available. Cryopreserved peripheral blood mononuclear cells were obtained prior to treatment, at the time of response, and at either disease progression or sustained remission. Points the paper makes about the study in general: An increase in clonality was observed at ibrutinib response, with clonality remaining stable during sustained remission and falling back toward baseline at progression. At baseline, clonality was higher than in age-matched healthy donors and showed a strong correlation with circulating CD8+ T-cell counts. Sampling times were not matched between sustained-remission and progressing patients, and lymph node repertoires were not studied. Public clonotypes were found to be uncommon and were observed to contract or remain stable during treatment; the increase in clonality was shown to reflect expansion of private clonotypes at ibrutinib response.

Each clonotype received, on average, approximately 9.9x coverage in deep resolution sequencing performed on a MiSeq, where the target depth lay between 1 in 1 million and 1 in 200,000 T cells. The immunoSEQ hsTCRB Kit was used to generate the TCR beta libraries. The study's processing was this. ImmunoSEQ Data Assistant and ImmunoSEQ Analyzer were used for data analysis, and V, D and J genes were assigned according to IMGT definitions. Clonality, with values ranging from 0 to 1, was calculated as one minus the normalized Shannon entropy of productive rearrangement frequencies. Only overrepresented clonotypes making up at least 0.05% of the repertoire of each patient were included in the public clonotype analysis. About a dozen age-matched healthy donor repertoires from immuneACCESS served as clonality controls. Held by TCRdb, this immuneACCESS table contains in-frame sequences only and omits some clones. Under half of the omission traces to an unresolved V gene where checked; the cause of the rest is unknown. That table is the source of V, J and clone size, and D and trimming were worked out from the DNA. A total of approximately 32,000 clones appear in this sample, roughly three quarters of them only once. About a quarter of the sample lies in the top ten.

This clone is considered medium-sized (0.01 to 0.1%). Its antigen is still unknown. Base qualities were left out, and no much larger clone turns up one base away. For TCR beta library preparation, about 1.8 micrograms of genomic DNA were isolated from cryopreserved PBMCs. High-throughput TCR beta sequencing was performed on longitudinal blood samples from CLL patients receiving ibrutinib monotherapy. The patients were enrolled in a single-center, open-label phase 2 trial of ibrutinib monotherapy. The CDR3 numbers 14 residues from cysteine through phenylalanine. The kept DNA is CDR3 alone, 42 bases in frame from the first base. V and J are truncated by 4 bases and 0 bases respectively, leaving an intervening sequence of 10 bases. As encoded in the germline V gene, CDR1 is SGHRS while CDR2 is YFSETQ.

The source of this sequence is a human donor with chronic lymphocytic leukemia. The material was PBMCs, obtained before ibrutinib treatment. The chain uses TRBV5-1 and TRBJ1-1; there is no confident call for the D gene. The CDR3 corresponds to CASSARTLNTEAFF. At the DNA level, the sequence is TGCGCCAGCAGCGCAAGAACTTTGAACACTGAAGCTTTCTTT.